The clone carrying this TCR beta chain appeared a few times. Its antigen is still unknown. The length of the CDR3 is 13 residues. Germline CDR1 MNHEY, CDR2 SVGEGT. Trimming at V came to 5 bases and at J to 8 bases, leaving 4 bases not matched to a gene. The sample originates from a study of identical twins' blood T cells. General study findings and limits: Twins shared about as many clonotypes as their cloneset sizes predicted.

TCRdb reprocessed the 5' RACE reads with MiXCR, giving one entry per CDR3 protein. The repertoire consists of 350,000 to 400,000 distinct CDR3 sequences, with under 30% occurring once and the leading ten covering about 6%. The receptor was isolated from a woman between 18 and 50 years old in good health. This chain connects TRBV6-2 or TRBV6-3 to TRBJ2-4; 9 positions match TRBD1. The sample taken for sequencing was PBMCs. CDR3 DNA: TGTGCCAGCAGTCACCGGGACAGGGACATTCAGTACTTC. This encodes CASSHRDRDIQYF.